Shown below are 5 T cell receptor beta chains from a single sample sequenced in a study of T-cell reconstitution after alpha-beta-depleted transplantation in children. Construction of the TCRbeta library involved unique molecular identifiers. Via MiXCR, TCRdb re-called the PCR reads, giving one row per CDR3 protein. The sample carries 100,000 or so distinct CDR3 sequences, 9% to 15% recorded once. Sequenced material: PBMCs from the stem cell graft donor, taken from the stem cell graft. The receptors stem from a human donor who donated a stem cell graft to a child with inherited bone marrow failure.

This clonotype was detected ten times or more. The chain uses TRBV6-5 and TRBJ2-7, with D tentatively TRBD2 (5 bases). Germline CDR1 and CDR2: MNHEY and SVGAGI. CDR3 length: 13 amino acids. V was clipped by 2 bases and J by 0 bases, with 5 bases between them. The CDR3 region is CASSYRGSYEQYF. In DNA, the CDR3 is TGTGCCAGCAGTTACCGGGGCTCCTACGAGCAGTACTTC.

This clonotype was detected ten times or more. The chain combines TRBV29-1 with TRBJ1-4; 8 bases agree with TRBD1. V shed 7 bases, J shed 8 bases, and the junction held 9 bases outside the gene matches. CDR1 and CDR2 (germline): SQVTM, ANQGSEA. The CDR3 is made up of 13 amino acids. CDR3 sequence (DNA): TGCAGCGGGCTGGACAGGGACAACGAAAAACTGTTTTTT. Residues: CSGLDRDNEKLFF.

This clonotype was seen repeatedly, ten times or more. J is TRBJ2-7 and V is TRBV14, with 7 nucleotides matching TRBD1. Germline loops: CDR1 SGHDN, CDR2 FVKESK. The junction had 9 bases not matched to a gene; V was cut back by 2 bases and J by 5 bases. The CDR3 covers 15 residues. CDR3 protein: CASSQRKQGRNEQYF. CDR3 nucleotide sequence: TGTGCCAGCAGCCAAAGAAAACAGGGGAGAAACGAGCAGTACTTC.

This clonotype appeared many times. The chain is built from TRBV9 and TRBJ2-5; 10 nucleotides align to TRBD1. The trim removed 3 bases at V and 4 bases at J, leaving 3 bases unmatched. The CDR3 has 14 residues. Germline V gene lookup returns CDR1 SGDLS and CDR2 YYNGEE. The CDR3 nucleotides read TGTGCCAGCAGCGCCGACAGGGGGCTAGAGACCCAGTACTTC. This encodes CASSADRGLETQYF.

This rearrangement joins TRBV5-1 to TRBJ2-7; D remains ambiguous. The CDR3 contains 11 residues. The V and J ends lost 0 bases and 6 bases respectively, with 4 bases between them. Germline V gives CDR1 SGHRS, CDR2 YFSETQ. For the CDR3, the DNA is TGCGCCAGCAGCTTGGGACTCGAGCAGTACTTC. This gives the protein CASSLGLEQYF.